The table lists the clone carrying this T cell receptor (beta chain) with many counts. Its antigen is still unknown. The CDR3 length is 18 residues. V was clipped by 5 bases and J by 0 bases, with 19 bases between them. This sample is drawn from a study of T cell repertoires in cytomegalovirus infection. Findings and limits, study-wide: The response measured ex vivo was dominated by TCR beta clonotypes (HLA-C-restricted and CMV-specific). Using cumulative public TCR beta family frequency, the authors identified those who carried CMV together with the relevant HLA.

One entry per CDR3 protein, called by TCRdb with MiXCR from the reads. The table records 100,000 to 150,000 distinct CDR3 sequences, approximately 9.2% of them present only once. The chain employs TRBV12-3 or TRBV12-4 and TRBJ2-2; possible D gene TRBD2, 5 bases. This receptor was identified in a human donor in good health (CMV status not recorded). Some clones in this sample may be carry-over from other donors' samples. The specimen was PBMCs. The CDR3 sequence: CASSLLVGKNANTGELFF. The CDR3 nucleotides are TGTGCCAGCAGTCTACTAGTTGGGAAAAACGCGAACACCGGGGAGCTGTTTTTT.